Listed below are T cell receptor beta chains from one sample, sequenced in a study of OX40 agonist ivuxolimab in advanced cancers. Clones were read by immunoSEQ multiplex PCR, and TCRdb kept only the in-frame ones, dropping some. The data contain more than 25,000 clones, around 90% of them singletons. The sample here was CD4+ or CD8+ T cells sorted from blood, taken in a trial of the OX40 agonist ivuxolimab. Every receptor here comes from an adult with an advanced solid tumor such as melanoma, head and neck, liver or kidney cancer. CDR3s leave out the opening cysteine and the closing phenylalanine or tryptophan.

CDR3aa | j_gene | v_gene
ASSLDGGVQETQY | TRBJ2-5 | TRBV5-6
ATSRGEGNSGNTIY | TRBJ1-3 | TRBV15
ASSLGNPPLH | TRBJ1-6 | TRBV27
ASSELNAYEQY | TRBJ2-7 | TRBV6-1
ASSPWHRTMNTEAF | TRBJ1-1 | TRBV4-1
ASSFNSDLNYGYT | TRBJ1-2 | TRBV5-1
ASSQEGSVLYEQY | TRBJ2-7 | TRBV4-2
SVEDPAGQGTYEQY | TRBJ2-7 | TRBV29-1
ARVWTDSNQPQH | TRBJ1-5 | TRBV27
ASSEWVSAEAF | TRBJ1-1 | TRBV6-5
ASSETSGSTNEQF | TRBJ2-1 | TRBV6-4
ASSQETGERANVLT | TRBJ2-6 | TRBV4-1
ASSVPKGVGNTGELF | TRBJ2-2 | TRBV9
ASSPSGRYYEQY | TRBJ2-7 | TRBV14
ASSEGTASNQPQH | TRBJ1-5 | TRBV9
SARGVGGYT | TRBJ1-2 | TRBV20-1
ASSLSGQGAPGYT | TRBJ1-2 | TRBV27
ASSQGQGNQPQH | TRBJ1-5 | TRBV4-1
ACTGISGSPDTQY | TRBJ2-3 | TRBV30
ASSRDGDEQF | TRBJ2-1 | TRBV4-1
ASSPRTGDNSPLH | TRBJ1-6 | TRBV5-1
ASSFGLAGGAYEQY | TRBJ2-7 | TRBV7-6
ASSQALGASEKLF | TRBJ1-4 | TRBV4-3
ASSLYENTGELF | TRBJ2-2 | TRBV7-7
ASSPQAAGGYQETQY | TRBJ2-5 | TRBV4-1
SVEGEGAWTEAF | TRBJ1-1 | TRBV29-1
ASSQEGKLAGGTDTQY | TRBJ2-3 | TRBV4-1
ASSKLAGGPDEQF | TRBJ2-1 | TRBV7-3
ASSLSLSYEQY | TRBJ2-7 | TRBV5-1
ASSYSRARGDTEAF | TRBJ1-1 | TRBV6-6
ASSARSMNTEAF | TRBJ1-1 | TRBV9
ASSQTTGVNTEAF | TRBJ1-1 | TRBV4-2
ASSLWPSGGHNEQF | TRBJ2-1 | TRBV27
ASSTEQGTDTQY | TRBJ2-3 | TRBV5-5
ASSLIGVLARSYNEQF | TRBJ2-1 | TRBV7-2
ASSGRQGQETQY | TRBJ2-5 | TRBV5-4
ASSSSSEGSPMNTEAF | TRBJ1-1 | TRBV27
ASSPPVTGTNTGELF | TRBJ2-2 | TRBV5-5
ASSSLDRMNTEAF | TRBJ1-1 | TRBV27
ASSESGLDYGYT | TRBJ1-2 | TRBV2
ASSQEGPGGTDTQY | TRBJ2-3 | TRBV4-2
ASSRGQGNEQF | TRBJ2-1 | TRBV7-2
ASSTGASNQPQH | TRBJ1-5 | TRBV6-6
ASSSPPGLADSYEQY | TRBJ2-7 | TRBV7-2
ASSQVVHGEAF | TRBJ1-1 | TRBV11-1
ASSGTGAQWEQY | TRBJ2-7 | TRBV2
ASSLTSGGVNEQF | TRBJ2-1 | TRBV11-2
ASLGEAGGPDEQF | TRBJ2-1 | TRBV27
ASSTEGGGTDTQY | TRBJ2-3 | TRBV6-4
ATSRVPGEPQH | TRBJ1-5 | TRBV15
ASSPSTGYSDEQY | TRBJ2-7 | TRBV18
ASTIAETSYEQY | TRBJ2-7 | TRBV6-1
ASYIVPRLNYGYT | TRBJ1-2 | TRBV2
ASSAGGALAKNIQY | TRBJ2-4 | TRBV7-3
ASSEHAGLTNYGYT | TRBJ1-2 | TRBV2
ASSEVWGETQY | TRBJ2-5 | TRBV6-5
ASSVGAGNTEAF | TRBJ1-1 | TRBV9
ASSFPDRGDEQF | TRBJ2-1 | TRBV27
ASSLEAQGAGGYT | TRBJ1-2 | TRBV5-1
ASSPSAGLHSNQPQH | TRBJ1-5 | TRBV11-2